A selection of T cell receptor beta chains follows, all from one sample in a study of response to subunit inactivated influenza vaccine. One entry per CDR3 protein results from TCRdb running MiXCR on the RT-PCR reads. The data show 800,000 to 1,000,000 distinct CDR3 sequences, approximately 21% seen once. Specimen: PBMCs from blood, collected less than 6 days after vaccination. These receptors came from a man aged 45-65 years who received an inactivated influenza vaccine. CDR3s include the opening cysteine and the closing phenylalanine or tryptophan. A D gene is named only where the DNA matches it firmly. Clone size is not always given. Where it is, it says once, few, many or a class for expanded clones.

v_gene,d_gene,abundance,j_gene,CDR3aa,CDR3nt
TRBV20-1,TRBD1,few,TRBJ2-7,CSARDQGQTDEQYF,TGCAGTGCTAGAGACCAGGGACAGACCGACGAGCAGTACTTC
TRBV29-1,-,few,TRBJ1-2,CSVAPLTGYGYTF,TGCAGCGTCGCACCTCTCACGGGCTATGGCTACACCTTC
TRBV25-1,-,-,TRBJ1-1,CASSDRGDTEAFF,TGTGCCAGCAGTGACAGGGGAGACACTGAAGCTTTCTTT
TRBV14,-,few,TRBJ2-3,CASSQDRRTDTQYF,TGTGCCAGCAGCCAGGACAGACGCACAGATACGCAGTATTTT
TRBV27,TRBD1,-,TRBJ2-7,CASRGQAYYEQYF,TGTGCCAGCAGGGGACAGGCTTACTACGAGCAGTACTTC
TRBV12-3/TRBV12-4,-,-,TRBJ1-1,CASSSTSGITEAFF,TGTGCCAGCAGTTCAACCTCGGGGATCACTGAAGCTTTCTTT
TRBV12-3/TRBV12-4,-,few,TRBJ1-2,CASSPRAGWGYTF,TGTGCCAGCAGCCCCCGGGCCGGCTGGGGCTACACCTTC
TRBV12-3/TRBV12-4,-,-,TRBJ2-1,CASSLIGGHSYNEQFF,TGTGCCAGCAGTTTAATAGGGGGGCACTCCTACAATGAGCAGTTCTTC
TRBV7-9,-,few,TRBJ2-1,CASSPGPQTNNEQFF,TGTGCCAGCAGCCCGGGCCCACAGACGAACAATGAGCAGTTCTTC
TRBV20-1,TRBD2,-,TRBJ2-7,CSARDDGSTSIFHEQYF,TGCAGTGCTAGAGATGACGGGTCGACTAGCATCTTCCACGAGCAGTACTTC
TRBV4-2,TRBD2,-,TRBJ2-3,CASSQDGAGGHTDTQYF,TGTGCCAGCAGCCAAGACGGAGCGGGGGGGCATACAGATACGCAGTATTTT
TRBV15,TRBD2,few,TRBJ2-1,CATSFRTSLGEQFF,TGTGCCACCAGCTTCCGGACTAGTTTAGGTGAGCAGTTCTTC
TRBV7-9,-,few,TRBJ2-2,CASSLWTGTGELFF,TGTGCCAGCAGCCTCTGGACGGGGACCGGGGAGCTGTTTTTT
TRBV12-3/TRBV12-4,TRBD2,-,TRBJ2-2,CASSLLAGYTGELFF,TGTGCCAGCAGTTTATTAGCGGGTTACACCGGGGAGCTGTTTTTT
TRBV20-1,TRBD2,few,TRBJ2-7,CSAASPGLAVPTYEQYF,TGCAGTGCTGCCTCTCCGGGACTAGCGGTCCCAACCTACGAGCAGTACTTC
TRBV6-5,-,-,TRBJ1-1,CASQGSITEAFF,TGTGCCAGTCAGGGCTCGATAACTGAAGCTTTCTTT
TRBV20-1,TRBD2,few,TRBJ2-5,CSSPPAGGGPQETQYF,TGCAGTTCTCCACCGGCGGGAGGGGGGCCCCAAGAGACCCAGTACTTC
TRBV6-1,-,-,TRBJ2-6,CASRLKIWGSGANVLTF,TGTGCCAGCAGATTGAAGATTTGGGGCTCTGGGGCCAACGTCCTGACTTTC
TRBV10-3,-,-,TRBJ2-5,CAISESGGGGETQYF,TGTGCCATCAGTGAGTCAGGAGGGGGCGGGGAGACCCAGTACTTC
TRBV25-1,-,few,TRBJ2-1,CASSGGTASYNEQFF,TGTGCCAGCAGTGGAGGTACAGCGTCCTACAATGAGCAGTTCTTC
TRBV5-5,-,few,TRBJ2-1,CATRKNNEQFF,TGTGCCACCCGGAAGAACAATGAGCAGTTCTTC
TRBV14,TRBD1,once,TRBJ2-7,CASSHWDRAHEQYF,TGTGCCAGCAGCCATTGGGACAGGGCCCACGAGCAGTACTTC
TRBV7-8,TRBD2,-,TRBJ2-3,CASSQRLLRGGSTDTQYF,TGTGCCAGCAGCCAAAGGTTATTGCGGGGGGGCAGCACAGATACGCAGTATTTT
TRBV4-2,TRBD2,-,TRBJ2-7,CASSQEGGRTYEQYF,TGTGCCAGCAGCCAAGAGGGCGGGAGGACCTACGAGCAGTACTTC
TRBV20-1,TRBD1,-,TRBJ1-1,CSARRPGGGTEAFF,TGCAGTGCTAGGAGACCAGGGGGAGGGACTGAAGCTTTCTTT
TRBV2,-,-,TRBJ2-5,CASRAGYQETQYF,TGTGCCAGCAGAGCAGGTTACCAAGAGACCCAGTACTTC
TRBV12-3/TRBV12-4,TRBD2,few,TRBJ2-5,CASRMGGTETQYF,TGTGCCAGCAGGATGGGGGGGACGGAGACCCAGTACTTC
TRBV20-1,TRBD2,few,TRBJ2-5,CSAYPRLAEYQETQYF,TGCAGTGCTTACCCTCGACTAGCGGAGTACCAAGAGACCCAGTACTTC
TRBV20-1,-,-,TRBJ2-3,CSARRGLTDTQYF,TGCAGTGCTAGGAGGGGCCTCACAGATACGCAGTATTTT
TRBV4-1,-,-,TRBJ2-2,CASSQVGGNTGELFF,TGCGCCAGCAGCCAAGTGGGGGGGAACACCGGGGAGCTGTTTTTT
TRBV28,-,-,TRBJ2-7,CASSPSSRGLAYEQYF,TGTGCCAGCAGTCCGTCTAGCCGGGGGTTGGCCTACGAGCAGTACTTC
TRBV5-1,TRBD1,-,TRBJ1-2,CASSAAGTGNGYTF,TGCGCCAGCAGCGCCGCCGGGACAGGGAATGGCTACACCTTC
TRBV20-1,-,-,TRBJ2-7,CSSNEGDKLTYEQYF,TGCAGTTCTAACGAGGGAGACAAATTGACCTACGAGCAGTACTTC
TRBV12-3/TRBV12-4,TRBD1,few,TRBJ1-3,CASSFTPGQGNF,TGTGCCAGCAGTTTCACGCCGGGACAGGGAAATTTT
TRBV10-2,-,-,TRBJ1-1,CASSESLPNTEAFF,TGCGCCAGCAGTGAGTCCTTACCCAACACTGAAGCTTTCTTT
TRBV5-1,-,-,TRBJ2-7,CASPGLGSYEQYF,TGCGCCAGCCCGGGACTCGGCTCCTACGAGCAGTACTTC
TRBV20-1,-,-,TRBJ2-3,CSASQVVGDTSTDTQYF,TGCAGTGCTAGTCAGGTGGTGGGGGACACTAGCACAGATACGCAGTATTTT
TRBV20-1,TRBD1,-,TRBJ1-2,CSARKGAYGYTF,TGCAGTGCTAGAAAGGGGGCTTATGGCTACACCTTC
TRBV27,-,few,TRBJ2-5,CASSPDFRANRQETQYF,TGTGCCAGCAGCCCTGATTTTCGGGCCAACCGTCAAGAGACCCAGTACTTC
TRBV7-3,TRBD2,many,TRBJ2-1,CASSLGTSGNEQFF,TGCGCCAGCAGCTTGGGGACTAGCGGCAATGAGCAGTTCTTC
TRBV5-1,-,few,TRBJ1-1,CASSHPLKNTEAFF,TGCGCCAGCAGCCACCCATTGAAGAACACTGAAGCTTTCTTT
TRBV10-3,-,few,TRBJ2-7,CAISEGPAESSYEQYF,TGTGCCATCAGTGAAGGTCCAGCGGAAAGCTCCTACGAGCAGTACTTC
TRBV24-1,TRBD1,few,TRBJ2-3,CATSETGTGMADTQYF,TGTGCCACCAGTGAAACCGGGACAGGGATGGCAGATACGCAGTATTTT
TRBV18,-,few,TRBJ2-7,CASSPDQSSYEQYF,TGTGCCAGCTCGCCGGACCAATCCTCCTACGAGCAGTACTTC
TRBV28,-,few,TRBJ2-1,CASRNSGFGNEQFF,TGTGCCAGCAGGAATTCGGGGTTCGGCAATGAGCAGTTCTTC
TRBV12-3/TRBV12-4,-,few,TRBJ1-2,CASSLRDIRGYTF,TGTGCCAGCTCGTTAAGGGACATACGTGGCTACACCTTC
TRBV12-3/TRBV12-4,-,few,TRBJ1-1,CASSLRLNFEAFF,TGTGCCAGCAGTCTTAGACTGAACTTTGAAGCTTTCTTT
TRBV5-1,-,-,TRBJ2-6,CASTIKPGSGANVLTF,TGCGCCAGCACCATAAAACCAGGGTCTGGGGCCAACGTCCTGACTTTC
TRBV7-9,-,-,TRBJ2-3,CASSKTRNTDTQYF,TGTGCCAGCAGTAAGACAAGAAACACAGATACGCAGTATTTT
TRBV7-9,TRBD1,-,TRBJ1-4,CASSLAQGDHEKLFF,TGTGCCAGCAGCTTAGCGCAGGGGGATCACGAAAAACTGTTTTTT